This T cell receptor (beta chain) stems from a study of CD8+ T cells in alopecia areata (dated by TCRdb to 2016 to 2019). In terms of the full investigation: Treated patients were enrolled in an open-label pilot trial of oral tofacitinib at 5 to 10 mg twice daily for moderate-to-severe alopecia areata. Patients stayed on tofacitinib for 6 to 18 months and then had 6 months of follow-up off drug so that delayed response and recurrence could be assessed. In treated patients, disease severity was measured using the SALT score, which gives the percentage of scalp surface area affected. High-throughput TCRbeta sequencing was used to examine T cell clonal expansion in alopecia areata in both the C3H/HeJ mouse model and human patients. Human TCRbeta sequencing covered scalp tissue and sorted CD4+ and CD8+ peripheral blood T cells from patchy and totalis/universalis alopecia areata patients and healthy controls. Biopsies were taken from tofacitinib-treated patients at baseline and at 4 and 24 weeks of treatment, and a later scalp biopsy was taken in several of the tofacitinib-treated patients. Clonality in the scalp was compared among normal scalp (n=4), patchy alopecia areata scalp (n=8), and alopecia totalis/universalis scalp (n=8). The RNA source kit depended on sample type: the PAXgene miRNA kit for fixed scalp, the miRNeasy kit for PBMCs, and the RNeasy kit for mouse skin. TCRbeta CDR3 regions were amplified by immunoSEQ multiplex PCR using 35 Vbeta forward and 13 Jbeta reverse primers. Points the paper makes about the study in general: Because the treated cohort was small and had just a single nonresponder, larger studies are needed to establish links between baseline CD8+ expansion and response. Shared TCR sequences between patients were less evident than in mice, which may be partly attributable to HLA diversity in the patient population. During tofacitinib treatment, many expanded lesional clones stuck around in both scalp and blood, and this persistence may partly explain why relapse happens after treatment is stopped. Resident alphabeta T cells in normal human skin are also sequenced, complicating scalp TCR repertoire analysis, unlike mouse skin dominated by gammadelta T cells. Compared with normal scalp, lesional scalp had higher clonality and more expanded CD8+ clones, particularly in alopecia totalis/universalis, a pattern that suggests antigenic drive. Tofacitinib significantly decreased scalp clonality and the number of expanded CD8+ clones among the top 100 scalp clones.

Turning to this clone: Its antigen is currently not known. Qualities for individual bases were not recorded, and no much larger clone is one base off.

Library preparation employed the immunoSEQ multiplex PCR assay. For TCR sequencing, RNA was extracted from every sample and reverse transcribed into cDNA to serve as template. SuperScript III was used to make first-strand cDNA, primed with a 2:1 mix of oligo-dT and random hexamers. A synthetic immune receptor repertoire was used to gauge amplification bias, and whatever bias remained was removed computationally. From the authors' description of their analysis: Raw reads were preprocessed for error removal, and CDR3 was defined according to IMGT conventions as running from the conserved cysteine to phenylalanine. Clonality was computed by normalizing Shannon entropy by log2 of the number of productive unique TCRs and subtracting the result from 1. CD4 or CD8 identity of scalp clones was inferred by cross-referencing scalp TCRbeta sequences with sorted blood CD4 and CD8 repertoires. TCRdb re-hosts the immuneACCESS table, in-frame sequences only. Its copies lack some clones; in the studies checked, an unresolved V gene accounts for under half of them, and the cause for the rest is not known. Clonal size and the V and J genes are those of that table, whereas D and trimming came from the DNA. The sample table records 35,000 to 50,000 clones; under 70% of these occur just once. 20% to 25% of the sample rests with the top ten.

Read against the paper, the sample's time point label means: around 4 weeks on oral tofacitinib. The treatment or condition label of this sample denotes: oral pan-JAK inhibitor, 5-10 mg twice daily. Lesional scalp punch biopsies and peripheral blood were collected from alopecia areata patients. After PBMCs were isolated by density centrifugation and stained for CD3, CD4 and CD8, a FACSAria was used to sort CD4+ and CD8+ T cells. Cut back by 2 bases and 5 bases, the V and J ends lie 14 bases apart. Taken from cysteine to phenylalanine, the CDR3 has 14 residues. Only the CDR3 portion is preserved as DNA: 42 bases, with reading frame beginning at the first base. From the germline V gene (reference sequence), CDR1 is SGHNT and CDR2 is YYREEE.

The rearrangement combines TRBV5-4 with TRBJ2-7; possibly the D gene is TRBD2, per 6 matching bases. This clonotype originated in a human donor with alopecia areata. Here the sequenced sample was CD8+ T cells sorted from blood, taken at week 4, from a patient treated with tofacitinib. The CDR3: CASSLGGSWDEQYF. The DNA reads TGTGCCAGCAGCTTAGGAGGGTCGTGGGACGAGCAGTACTTC.